Below, one TCR beta chain is given with its context. Its antigen is currently not known. Qualities for individual bases were not recorded, and no much larger clone is one base off. This record belongs to a study of blood T cells in healthy people across ages (dated by TCRdb to 2013 to 2016). As for the study more broadly: In model experiments, roughly one uniquely barcoded TCR beta cDNA molecule per two T cells was captured by template switching. Donors were grouped into four age groups: young (average 16 years), middle-aged (39), aged (roughly 67) and long-lived (just over 80). Two additional independent replicas of 1 million unique cDNA reads from the same blood draw were analyzed for two donors (one aged 18 to 30 and one aged 80 or older). The study measured age-related changes in TCR beta repertoire diversity using deep sequencing normalized with unique cDNA molecular identifiers. Donors of different ages were randomly distributed across sequencing lanes to avoid experimental bias.

The donors were roughly 40 Caucasian individuals from Russia, aged 6 to 90 years, who were systemically healthy. Each donor gave roughly 9.5 milliliters of peripheral blood, collected into EDTA-treated Vacutainer tubes. Ficoll-Paque density-gradient centrifugation was used to isolate PBMCs, with at least 6.5 million per sample. Trizol reagent was used to extract total RNA from the PBMCs, yielding at least 5.5 micrograms per sample. For every donor, an aliquot of PBMCs went through flow cytometry to measure the percentages of naive CD45RAhigh/CD27high T cells. General findings and caveats noted by the study authors: Because profiling used bulk unsorted PBMCs, naive and antigen-experienced compartments could not be compared conclusively. The percentage of naive T cells measured by flow cytometry correlated strongly with observed TCR beta diversity. Total diversity estimates from one million sequenced T cells were considered lower bounds and underestimates. As age increased, observed TCR beta diversity per million T cells dropped in a roughly linear way, and a significant reduction was already evident by age approximately 40. Because the CMV infection status of the donors was unknown, age-related changes in expanded clonotypes may potentially have been confounded. Compared with the aged group, the long-lived group had more naive CD4+ T cells, fewer expanded clones and increased TCR diversity, suggesting age selection.

Library preparation employed 5' RACE. The run used an Illumina HiSeq 2500. A second PCR of roughly 6 to 12 cycles was performed with a sample-barcoded 5' primer and a J-beta primer mix. A template-switch 5' adaptor carrying 12 random nucleotides introduced a unique molecular identifier onto each TCR beta cDNA molecule. At least 2.5 million CDR3-containing paired-end reads were obtained from each sample. First-strand cDNA was synthesized from all RNA with the Mint cDNA synthesis kit, primed by a TRBC-specific oligonucleotide. Following uracil-DNA glycosylase treatment, all cDNA underwent a first 18-cycle PCR with the universal primers M1SS and BC2_uni_R. The authors' analysis ran thus. For normalization, 1 million high-quality reads, each with a distinct molecular identifier, were randomly selected from each sample. Instead of being binned into consensus sequences, reads that shared molecular identifiers were thrown out. MiTCR, run with a Q25 quality threshold and the strictest error-elimination algorithm, handled CDR3 identification, clonotype clustering and error correction. Lower-bound total TCR beta diversity was estimated with a nonparametric unseen species model using Euler transformation. TCRdb trimmed the raw reads at Q25, called clones with MiXCR and kept productive beta chains. Each record represents a unique CDR3 protein, reported with the most common genes and DNA among its rows. These V and J calls are TCRdb output, not the study's own analysis. This sample is represented by hundreds of thousands of distinct CDR3 sequences; roughly 58% of them were singletons. The ten largest clones take up over 35% of the sample.

Trimming costs V 0 bases and J 1 base, and their ends lie 12 bases apart. The CDR3, cysteine through phenylalanine, is 16 amino acids long. Only the CDR3 DNA stays, 48 bases, in frame from base 1. Per the germline V gene, SGHRS is the CDR1 and YFSETQ is the CDR2. The sample taken for sequencing was blood. The receptor's source is a man between 60 and 70 years old in good health. The rearranged chain carries TRBV5-1 and TRBJ2-3; perhaps TRBD2 is the D gene, with 6 bases matching. The DNA sequence is given as TGCGCCAGCAGCTTGGCGGGGGTAGCTGGCACAGATACGCAGTATTTT. The encoded protein is CASSLAGVAGTDTQYF.